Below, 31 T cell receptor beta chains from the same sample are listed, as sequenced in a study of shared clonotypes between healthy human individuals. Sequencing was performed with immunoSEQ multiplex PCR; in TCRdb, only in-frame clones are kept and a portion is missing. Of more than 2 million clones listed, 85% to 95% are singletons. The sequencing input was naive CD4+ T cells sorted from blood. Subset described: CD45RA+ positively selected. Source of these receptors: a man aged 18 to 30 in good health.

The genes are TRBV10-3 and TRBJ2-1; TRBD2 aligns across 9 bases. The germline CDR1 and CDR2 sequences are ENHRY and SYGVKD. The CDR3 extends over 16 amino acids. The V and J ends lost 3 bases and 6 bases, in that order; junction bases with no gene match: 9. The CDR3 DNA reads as TGTGCCATCAGTGATTTTACGGGACTAGCAGGCAATGAGCAGTTCTTC. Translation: CAISDFTGLAGNEQFF.

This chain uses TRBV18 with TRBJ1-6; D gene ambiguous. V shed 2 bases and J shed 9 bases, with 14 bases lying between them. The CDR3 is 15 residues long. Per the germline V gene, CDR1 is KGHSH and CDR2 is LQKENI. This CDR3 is CASSPERTGGSPLHF. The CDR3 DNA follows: TGTGCCAGCTCACCAGAACGGACGGGTGGTTCACCCCTCCACTTT.

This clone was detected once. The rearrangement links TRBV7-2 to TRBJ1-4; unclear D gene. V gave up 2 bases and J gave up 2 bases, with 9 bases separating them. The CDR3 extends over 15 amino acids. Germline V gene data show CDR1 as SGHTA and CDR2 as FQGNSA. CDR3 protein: CASSLSSGTNEKLFF. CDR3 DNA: TGTGCCAGCAGCTTATCTTCAGGCACTAATGAAAAACTGTTTTTT.

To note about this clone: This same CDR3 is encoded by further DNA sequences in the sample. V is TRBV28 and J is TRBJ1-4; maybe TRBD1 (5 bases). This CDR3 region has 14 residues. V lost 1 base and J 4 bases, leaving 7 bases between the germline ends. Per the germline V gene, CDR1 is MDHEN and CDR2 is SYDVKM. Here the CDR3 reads CASSLSGGNEKLFF. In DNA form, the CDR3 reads TGTGCCAGCAGTTTATCGGGGGGTAATGAAAAACTGTTTTTT.

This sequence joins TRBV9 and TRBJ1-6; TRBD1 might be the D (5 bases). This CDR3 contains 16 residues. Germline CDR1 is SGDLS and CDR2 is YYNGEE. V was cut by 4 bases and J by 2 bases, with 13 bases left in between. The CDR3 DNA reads TGTGCCAGCAGCCCGCGTGGGGGGACCTATAATTCACCCCTCCACTTT. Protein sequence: CASSPRGGTYNSPLHF.

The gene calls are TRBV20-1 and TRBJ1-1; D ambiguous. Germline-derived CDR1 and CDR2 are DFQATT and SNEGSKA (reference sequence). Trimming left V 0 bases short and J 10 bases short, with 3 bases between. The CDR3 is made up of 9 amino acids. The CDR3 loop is CSAREGAFF. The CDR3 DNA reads TGCAGTGCTAGAGAAGGAGCTTTCTTT.

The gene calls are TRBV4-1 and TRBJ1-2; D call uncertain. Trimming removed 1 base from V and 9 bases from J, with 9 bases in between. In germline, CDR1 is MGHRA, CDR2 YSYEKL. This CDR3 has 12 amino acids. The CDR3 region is CASSQAGVSYTF. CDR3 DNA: TGCGCCAGCAGCCAAGCTGGGGTGAGCTACACCTTC.

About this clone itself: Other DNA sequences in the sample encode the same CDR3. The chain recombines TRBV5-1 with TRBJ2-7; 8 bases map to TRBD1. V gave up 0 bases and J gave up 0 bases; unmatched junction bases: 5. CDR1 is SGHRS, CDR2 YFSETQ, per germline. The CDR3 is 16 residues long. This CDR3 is CASSLVGTGLSYEQYF. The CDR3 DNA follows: TGCGCCAGCAGCTTGGTAGGGACAGGCCTCTCCTACGAGCAGTACTTC.

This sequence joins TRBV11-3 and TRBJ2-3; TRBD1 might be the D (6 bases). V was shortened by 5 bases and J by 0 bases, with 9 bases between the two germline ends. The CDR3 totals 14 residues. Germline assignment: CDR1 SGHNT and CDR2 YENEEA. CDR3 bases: TGTGCCAGCAGCCCAGGGGATAGCACAGATACGCAGTATTTT. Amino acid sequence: CASSPGDSTDTQYF.

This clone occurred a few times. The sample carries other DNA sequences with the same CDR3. The CDR3 is CASSLGLGQSWVGGTEAFF. The CDR3 DNA reads TGTGCCAGCAGCTTAGGATTAGGTCAGTCCTGGGTGGGGGGAACTGAAGCTTTCTTT. The genes are TRBV7-2 and TRBJ1-1, with D maybe TRBD1 (5 bases). Germline V CDR1 and CDR2: SGHTA, FQGNSA. The CDR3 sequence is 19 residues long. The V end lost 1 base, the J end lost 5 bases, and 26 bases lay between the germline ends.

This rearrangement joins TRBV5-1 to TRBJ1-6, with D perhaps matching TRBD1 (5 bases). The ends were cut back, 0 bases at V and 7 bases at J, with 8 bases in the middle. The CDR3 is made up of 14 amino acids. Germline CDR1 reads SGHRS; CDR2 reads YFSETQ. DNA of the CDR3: TGCGCCAGCAGCTTGGTACAGGAGAATTCACCCCTCCACTTT. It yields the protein CASSLVQENSPLHF.

In DNA form, the CDR3 reads TGTGCCAGCAGGCCGGGACAGGGAGCCTACGAGCAGTACTTC. Residues: CASRPGQGAYEQYF. This rearrangement joins TRBV6-6 to TRBJ2-7, with 9 bases identical to TRBD1. Germline CDR1 reads MNHNY; CDR2 reads SVGAGI (reference sequence). J lost 2 bases, V lost 6 bases, and 5 bases had no gene match. The CDR3 runs to 14 residues.

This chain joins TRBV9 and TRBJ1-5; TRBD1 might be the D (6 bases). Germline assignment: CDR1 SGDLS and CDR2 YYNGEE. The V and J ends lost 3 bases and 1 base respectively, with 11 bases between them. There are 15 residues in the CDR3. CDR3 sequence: CASSARGDSNQPQHF. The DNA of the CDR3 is TGTGCCAGCAGCGCGAGGGGGGACAGCAATCAGCCCCAGCATTTT.

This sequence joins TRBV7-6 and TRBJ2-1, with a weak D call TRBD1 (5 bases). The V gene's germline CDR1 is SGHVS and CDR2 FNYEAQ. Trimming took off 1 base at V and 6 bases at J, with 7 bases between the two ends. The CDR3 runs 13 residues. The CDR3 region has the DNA TGTGCCAGCAGCTTAGTTAGGGGCAATGAGCAGTTCTTC. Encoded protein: CASSLVRGNEQFF.

The DNA of the CDR3 is TGCGCCAGCAGCCAAGGACAGGGTATCGGTGAAAAACTGTTTTTT. Protein sequence: CASSQGQGIGEKLFF. The chain uses TRBV4-1 and TRBJ1-4, with 7 bases matching TRBD1. The CDR3 spans 15 residues. CDR1 and CDR2 from the germline V gene are MGHRA and YSYEKL. Trimming cost V 1 base and J 7 bases; bases outside gene matches: 6.

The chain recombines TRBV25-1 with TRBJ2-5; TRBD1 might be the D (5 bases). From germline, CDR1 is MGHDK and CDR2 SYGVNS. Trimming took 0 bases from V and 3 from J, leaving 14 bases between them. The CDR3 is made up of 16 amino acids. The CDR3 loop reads CASSEYPGRDEETQYF. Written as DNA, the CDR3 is TGTGCCAGCAGTGAATATCCCGGCAGGGATGAAGAGACCCAGTACTTC.

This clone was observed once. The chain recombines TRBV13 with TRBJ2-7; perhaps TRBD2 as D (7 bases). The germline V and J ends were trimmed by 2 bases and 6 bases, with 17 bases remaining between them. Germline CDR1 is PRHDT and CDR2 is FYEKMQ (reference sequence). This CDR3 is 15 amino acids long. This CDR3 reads CASSLRGGQAVEQYF. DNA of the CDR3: TGTGCCAGCAGCTTACGCGGGGGCCAAGCCGTCGAGCAGTACTTC.

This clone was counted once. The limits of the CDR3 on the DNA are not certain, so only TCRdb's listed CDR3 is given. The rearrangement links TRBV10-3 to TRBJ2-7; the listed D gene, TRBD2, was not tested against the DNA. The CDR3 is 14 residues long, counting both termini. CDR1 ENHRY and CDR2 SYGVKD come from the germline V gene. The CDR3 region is CAISDPVGGGTGEF.

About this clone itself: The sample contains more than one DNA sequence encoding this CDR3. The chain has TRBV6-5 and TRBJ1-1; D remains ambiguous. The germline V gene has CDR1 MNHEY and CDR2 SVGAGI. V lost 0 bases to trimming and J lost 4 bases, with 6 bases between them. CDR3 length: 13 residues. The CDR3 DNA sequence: TGTGCCAGCAGTTACTCAACGGGCACTGAAGCTTTCTTT. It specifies CASSYSTGTEAFF.

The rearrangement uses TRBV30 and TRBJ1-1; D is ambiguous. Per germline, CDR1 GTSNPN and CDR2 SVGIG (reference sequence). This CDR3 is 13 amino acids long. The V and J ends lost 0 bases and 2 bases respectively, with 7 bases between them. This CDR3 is CAWSVEFNTEAFF. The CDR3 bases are TGTGCCTGGAGTGTCGAGTTTAACACTGAAGCTTTCTTT.

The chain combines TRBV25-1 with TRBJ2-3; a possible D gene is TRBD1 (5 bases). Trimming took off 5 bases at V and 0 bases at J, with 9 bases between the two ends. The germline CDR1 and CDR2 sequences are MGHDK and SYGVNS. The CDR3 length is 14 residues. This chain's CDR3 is CASSPRASTDTQYF. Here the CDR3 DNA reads TGTGCCAGCAGTCCCAGGGCAAGCACAGATACGCAGTATTTT.

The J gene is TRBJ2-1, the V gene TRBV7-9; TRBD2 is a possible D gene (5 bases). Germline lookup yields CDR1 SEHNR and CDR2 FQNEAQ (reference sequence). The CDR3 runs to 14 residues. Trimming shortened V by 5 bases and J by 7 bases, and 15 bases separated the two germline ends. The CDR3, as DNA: TGTGCCAGCAGCGCACGGGAACGTGGAAATGAGCAGTTCTTC. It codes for CASSARERGNEQFF.

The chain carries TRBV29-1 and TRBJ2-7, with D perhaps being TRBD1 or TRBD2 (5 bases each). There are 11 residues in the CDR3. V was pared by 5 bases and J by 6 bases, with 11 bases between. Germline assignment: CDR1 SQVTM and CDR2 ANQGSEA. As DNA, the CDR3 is TGCAGCGTTTCCCCAGGGAGCGAGCAGTACTTC. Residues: CSVSPGSEQYF.

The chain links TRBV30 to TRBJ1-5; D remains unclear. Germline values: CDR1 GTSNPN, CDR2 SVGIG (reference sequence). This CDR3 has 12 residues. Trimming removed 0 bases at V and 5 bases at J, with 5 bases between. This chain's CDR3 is CAWSVEDQPQHF. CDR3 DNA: TGTGCCTGGAGTGTAGAGGATCAGCCCCAGCATTTT.

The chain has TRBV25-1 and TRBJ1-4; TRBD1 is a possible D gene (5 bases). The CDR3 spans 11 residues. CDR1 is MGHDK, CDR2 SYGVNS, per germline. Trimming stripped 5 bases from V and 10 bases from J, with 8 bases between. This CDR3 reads CASSPDTKLFF. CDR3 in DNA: TGTGCCAGCAGTCCGGACACAAAACTGTTTTTT.

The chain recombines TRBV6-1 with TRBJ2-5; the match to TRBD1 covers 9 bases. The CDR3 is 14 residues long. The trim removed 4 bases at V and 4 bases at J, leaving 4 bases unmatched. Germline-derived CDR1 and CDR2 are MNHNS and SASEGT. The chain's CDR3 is CASSGQGGSETQYF. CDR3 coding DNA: TGTGCCAGCAGTGGACAGGGGGGATCAGAGACCCAGTACTTC.

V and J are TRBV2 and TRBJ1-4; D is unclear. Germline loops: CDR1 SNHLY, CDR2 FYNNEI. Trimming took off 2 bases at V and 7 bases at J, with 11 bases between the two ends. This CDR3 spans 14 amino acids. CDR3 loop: CASSETGVGEKLFF. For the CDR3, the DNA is TGTGCCAGCAGTGAAACCGGGGTCGGTGAAAAACTGTTTTTT.

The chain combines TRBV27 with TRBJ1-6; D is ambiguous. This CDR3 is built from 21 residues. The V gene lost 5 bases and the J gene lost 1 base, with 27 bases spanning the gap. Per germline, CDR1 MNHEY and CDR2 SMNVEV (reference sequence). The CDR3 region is CASSAVTLFRSKRSYNSPLHF. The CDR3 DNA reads TGTGCCAGCAGTGCCGTCACTCTTTTCCGCAGTAAGAGGTCCTATAATTCACCCCTCCACTTT.

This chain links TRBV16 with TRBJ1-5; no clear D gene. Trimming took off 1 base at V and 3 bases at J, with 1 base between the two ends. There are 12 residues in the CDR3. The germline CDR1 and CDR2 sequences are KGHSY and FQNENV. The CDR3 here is CASSQFNQPQHF. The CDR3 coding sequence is TGTGCCAGCAGCCAATTCAATCAGCCCCAGCATTTT. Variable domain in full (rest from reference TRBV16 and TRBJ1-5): GEEVAQTPKHLVRGEGQKAKLYCAPIKGHSYVFWYQQVLKNEFKFLISFQNENVFDETGMPKERFSAKCLPNSPCSLEIQATKLEDSAVYFCASSQFNQPQHFGDGTRLSIL.

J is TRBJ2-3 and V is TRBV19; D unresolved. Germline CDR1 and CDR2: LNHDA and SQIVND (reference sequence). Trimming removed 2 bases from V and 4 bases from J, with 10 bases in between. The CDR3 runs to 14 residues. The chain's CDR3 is CASSISRLADTQYF. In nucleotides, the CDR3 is TGTGCCAGTAGTATATCTAGGTTGGCAGATACGCAGTATTTT.

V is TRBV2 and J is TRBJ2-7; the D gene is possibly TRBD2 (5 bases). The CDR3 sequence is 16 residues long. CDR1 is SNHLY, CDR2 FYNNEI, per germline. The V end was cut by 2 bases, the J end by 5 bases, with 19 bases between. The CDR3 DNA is TGTGCCAGCAGTGAAAGCCCTACTAGTTTAGTTGACGAGCAGTACTTC. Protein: CASSESPTSLVDEQYF.